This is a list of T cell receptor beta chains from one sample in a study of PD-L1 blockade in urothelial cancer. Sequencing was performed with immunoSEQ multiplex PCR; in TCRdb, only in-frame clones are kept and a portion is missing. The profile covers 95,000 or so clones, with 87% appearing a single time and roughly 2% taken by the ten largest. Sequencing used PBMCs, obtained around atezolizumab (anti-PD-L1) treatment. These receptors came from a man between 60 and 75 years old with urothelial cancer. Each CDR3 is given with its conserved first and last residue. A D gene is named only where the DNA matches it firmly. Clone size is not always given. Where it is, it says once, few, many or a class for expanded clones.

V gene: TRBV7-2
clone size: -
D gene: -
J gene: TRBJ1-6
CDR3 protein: CASSLAGHARVSRTPPHF
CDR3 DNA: TGTGCCAGCAGCTTAGCGGGACACGCTAGGGTATCCCGGACCCCACCCCACTTT

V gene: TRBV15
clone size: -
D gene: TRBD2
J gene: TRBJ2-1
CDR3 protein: CATSRDTSSGEEQFF
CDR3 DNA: TGTGCCACCAGCAGAGATACCAGCAGCGGGGAAGAGCAGTTCTTC

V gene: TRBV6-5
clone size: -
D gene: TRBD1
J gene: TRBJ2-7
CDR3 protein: CASGPGTGIYEQYF
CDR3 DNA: TGTGCCAGCGGACCCGGGACAGGGATCTACGAGCAGTACTTC

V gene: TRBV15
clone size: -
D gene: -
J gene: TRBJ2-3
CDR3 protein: CAIHQGGTDTQYF
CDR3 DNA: TGTGCCATCCACCAAGGGGGCACAGATACGCAGTATTTT

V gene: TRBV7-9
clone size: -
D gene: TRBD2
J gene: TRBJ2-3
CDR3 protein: CASSRQAGGSTDTQYF
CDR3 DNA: TGTGCCAGCAGCCGCCAGGCGGGGGGGAGCACAGATACGCAGTATTTT

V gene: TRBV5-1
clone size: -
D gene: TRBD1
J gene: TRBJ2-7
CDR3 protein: CASSSHDRAGQYF
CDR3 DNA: TGCGCCAGCAGCTCTCACGACAGGGCAGGGCAGTACTTC

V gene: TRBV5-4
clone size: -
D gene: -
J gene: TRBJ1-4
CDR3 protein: CASSLERGKNEKLFF
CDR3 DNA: TGTGCCAGCAGCTTGGAAAGGGGGAAAAATGAAAAACTGTTTTTT

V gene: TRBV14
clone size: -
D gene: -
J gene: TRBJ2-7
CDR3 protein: CASSPGQIGEQYF
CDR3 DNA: TGTGCCAGCAGCCCAGGACAGATCGGCGAGCAGTACTTC

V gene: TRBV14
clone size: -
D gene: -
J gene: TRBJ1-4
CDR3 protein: CASSRTGGLNEKLFF
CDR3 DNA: TGTGCCAGCAGCCGAACGGGAGGTTTAAATGAAAAACTGTTTTTT

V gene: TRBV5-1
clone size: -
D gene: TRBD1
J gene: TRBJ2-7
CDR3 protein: CASSFQQGAEEQYF
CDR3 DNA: TGCGCCAGCAGCTTTCAACAGGGGGCGGAGGAGCAGTACTTC

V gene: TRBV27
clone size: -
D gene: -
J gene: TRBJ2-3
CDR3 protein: CASRGLGTDTQYF
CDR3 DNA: TGTGCCAGCAGGGGGCTAGGGACAGATACGCAGTATTTT

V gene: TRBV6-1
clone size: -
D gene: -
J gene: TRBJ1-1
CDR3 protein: CASSPKLTGTTEAFF
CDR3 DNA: TGTGCCAGCAGTCCTAAGCTTACAGGAACCACTGAAGCTTTCTTT

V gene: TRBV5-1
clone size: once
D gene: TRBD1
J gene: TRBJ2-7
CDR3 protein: CASSSTGSAYEQYF
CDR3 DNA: TGCGCCAGCAGCTCGACAGGGAGCGCCTACGAGCAGTACTTC

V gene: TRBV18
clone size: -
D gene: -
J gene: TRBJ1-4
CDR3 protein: CASSRAGPRAGEKLFF
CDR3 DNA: TGTGCCAGCTCACGTGCCGGGCCCCGGGCGGGTGAAAAACTGTTTTTT

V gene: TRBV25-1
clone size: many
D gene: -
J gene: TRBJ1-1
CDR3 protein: CASSGLLRTEAFF
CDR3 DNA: TGTGCCAGCAGTGGGCTGTTGAGGACTGAAGCTTTCTTT

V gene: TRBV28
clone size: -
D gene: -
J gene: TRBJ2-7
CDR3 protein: CASSPGSAGRDEQYF
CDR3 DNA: TGTGCCAGCAGCCCTGGTTCGGCCGGCCGGGACGAGCAGTACTTC

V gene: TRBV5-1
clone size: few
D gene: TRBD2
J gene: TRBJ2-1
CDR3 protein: CASSLGLAGVTEQFF
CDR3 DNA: TGCGCCAGCAGCTTGGGACTAGCGGGAGTTACTGAGCAGTTCTTC

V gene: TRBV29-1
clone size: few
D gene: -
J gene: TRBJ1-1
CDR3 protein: CSVEDRTEAFF
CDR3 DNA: TGCAGCGTTGAAGATCGCACTGAAGCTTTCTTT

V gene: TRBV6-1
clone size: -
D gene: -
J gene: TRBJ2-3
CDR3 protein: CASTVSTDNTDTQYF
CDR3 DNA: TGTGCCAGCACCGTGAGTACGGACAACACAGATACGCAGTATTTT

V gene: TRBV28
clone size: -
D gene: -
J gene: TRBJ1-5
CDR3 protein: CASRLLSNQPQHF
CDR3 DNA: TGTGCCAGCAGACTTCTTAGCAATCAGCCCCAGCATTTT

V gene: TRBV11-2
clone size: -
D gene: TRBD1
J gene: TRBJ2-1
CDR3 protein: CASSSLGGDRGHSYNEQFF
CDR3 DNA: TGTGCCAGCAGCTCCCTGGGTGGGGACAGGGGGCACTCCTACAATGAGCAGTTCTTC

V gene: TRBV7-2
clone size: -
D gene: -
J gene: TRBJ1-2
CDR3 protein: CASSLGGPGGYTF
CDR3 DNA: TGTGCCAGCAGCTTAGGAGGGCCCGGGGGCTACACCTTC

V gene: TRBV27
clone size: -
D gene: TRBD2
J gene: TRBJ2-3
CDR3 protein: CASSLSGTSGRALTTDTQYF
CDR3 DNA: TGTGCCAGCAGCTTATCTGGGACTAGCGGGAGGGCCTTAACGACAGATACGCAGTATTTT

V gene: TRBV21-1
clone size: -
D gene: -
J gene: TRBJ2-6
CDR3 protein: CASSKAPSGANVLTF
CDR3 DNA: TGTGCCAGCAGCAAAGCCCCATCTGGGGCCAACGTCCTGACTTTC

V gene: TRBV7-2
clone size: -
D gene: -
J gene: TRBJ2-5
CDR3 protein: CASSTGYEETQYF
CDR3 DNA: TGTGCCAGCAGCACAGGGTATGAGGAGACCCAGTACTTC

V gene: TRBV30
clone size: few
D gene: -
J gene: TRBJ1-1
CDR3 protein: CAWTGRSGGNTEAFF
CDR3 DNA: TGTGCCTGGACCGGAAGATCGGGGGGGAACACTGAAGCTTTCTTT

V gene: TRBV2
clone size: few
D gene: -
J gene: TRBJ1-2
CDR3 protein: CASRTDSRVYGYTF
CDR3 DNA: TGTGCCAGCAGGACGGACAGCCGTGTCTATGGCTACACCTTC

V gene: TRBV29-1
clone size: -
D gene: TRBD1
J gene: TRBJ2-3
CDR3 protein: CSARQGSTDTQYF
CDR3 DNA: TGCAGCGCTAGACAGGGGAGCACAGATACGCAGTATTTT

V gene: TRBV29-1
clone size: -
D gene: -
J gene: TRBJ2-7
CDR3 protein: CSARQGYEQYF
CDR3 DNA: TGCAGCGCAAGACAAGGCTACGAGCAGTACTTC

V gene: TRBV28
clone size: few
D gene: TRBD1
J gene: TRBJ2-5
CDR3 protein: CASSLDREGKETQYF
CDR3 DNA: TGTGCCAGCAGTCTGGACAGGGAAGGGAAGGAGACCCAGTACTTC

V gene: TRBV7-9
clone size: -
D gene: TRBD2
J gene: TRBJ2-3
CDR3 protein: CASSPPGLAGPDTQYF
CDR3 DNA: TGTGCCAGCAGCCCGCCGGGACTAGCGGGTCCAGATACGCAGTATTTT

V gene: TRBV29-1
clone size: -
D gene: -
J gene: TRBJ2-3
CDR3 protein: CSYGAPPTDTQYF
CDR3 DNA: TGCAGCTATGGGGCGCCCCCCACAGATACGCAGTATTTT

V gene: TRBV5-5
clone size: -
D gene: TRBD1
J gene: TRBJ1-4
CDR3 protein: CASSLDRDRNEKLFF
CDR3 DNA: TGTGCCAGCAGCCTAGACAGGGACCGTAATGAAAAACTGTTTTTT

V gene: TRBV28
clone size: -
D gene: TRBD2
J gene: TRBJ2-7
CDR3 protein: CASSAYRAGAYEQYF
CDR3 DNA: TGTGCCAGCAGTGCCTATCGGGCGGGGGCCTACGAGCAGTACTTC

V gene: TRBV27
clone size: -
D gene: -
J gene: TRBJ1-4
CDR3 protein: CASSLSTATEKLFF
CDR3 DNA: TGTGCCAGCAGTTTATCCACAGCTACGGAAAAACTGTTTTTT

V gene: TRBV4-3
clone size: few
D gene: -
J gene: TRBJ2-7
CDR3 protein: CASSHHQGSEQYF
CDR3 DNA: TGCGCCAGCAGCCACCATCAGGGGAGCGAGCAGTACTTC

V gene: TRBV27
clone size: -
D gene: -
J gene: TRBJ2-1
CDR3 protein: CASRPGSYNEQFF
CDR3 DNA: TGTGCCAGCAGGCCCGGCTCCTACAATGAGCAGTTCTTC

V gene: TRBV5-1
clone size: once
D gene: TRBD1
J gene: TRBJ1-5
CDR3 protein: CASSWTGGDGQPQHF
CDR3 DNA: TGCGCCAGCAGCTGGACAGGCGGCGACGGTCAGCCCCAGCATTTT

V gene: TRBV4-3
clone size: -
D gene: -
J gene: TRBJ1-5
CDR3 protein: CASSQDVRSNQPQHF
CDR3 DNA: TGCGCCAGCAGCCAAGATGTGCGGAGCAATCAGCCCCAGCATTTT

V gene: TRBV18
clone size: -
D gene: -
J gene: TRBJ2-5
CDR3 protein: CASSPWDMYQETQYF
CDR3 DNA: TGTGCCAGCTCACCATGGGACATGTACCAAGAGACCCAGTACTTC

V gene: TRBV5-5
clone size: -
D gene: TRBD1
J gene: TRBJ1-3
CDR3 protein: CASSPTGYSGNTIYF
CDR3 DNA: TGTGCCAGCAGCCCGACAGGGTACTCTGGAAACACCATATATTTT

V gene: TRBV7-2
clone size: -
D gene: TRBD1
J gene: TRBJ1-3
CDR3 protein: CASSLEGARRNTIYF
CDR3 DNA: TGTGCCAGCAGCTTAGAGGGGGCGCGAAGAAACACCATATATTTT

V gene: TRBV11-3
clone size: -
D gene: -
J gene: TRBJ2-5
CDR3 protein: CASSLAGEAETQYF
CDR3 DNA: TGTGCCAGCAGCTTAGCCGGGGAAGCGGAGACCCAGTACTTC

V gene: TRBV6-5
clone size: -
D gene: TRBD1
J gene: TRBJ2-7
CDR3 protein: CASSRGQGYEQYF
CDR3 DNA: TGTGCCAGCAGTCGCGGACAGGGGTACGAGCAGTACTTC

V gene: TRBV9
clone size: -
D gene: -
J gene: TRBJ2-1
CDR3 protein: CASGAATRNNEQFF
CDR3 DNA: TGTGCCAGCGGCGCGGCGACTAGAAACAATGAGCAGTTCTTC

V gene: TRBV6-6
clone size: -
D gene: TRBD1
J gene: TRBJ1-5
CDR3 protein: CASRGQGDQPQHF
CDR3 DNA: TGTGCCAGCAGAGGACAGGGTGATCAGCCCCAGCATTTT